The 22 T cell receptor beta chains in this list originate from one sample, sequenced in a study of OX40 agonist ivuxolimab in advanced cancers. The table came from immunoSEQ multiplex PCR; TCRdb's copy has only in-frame clones and leaves some out. The sample lists 30,000 to 35,000 clones; roughly 89% were seen once. The sample here was CD4+ or CD8+ T cells sorted from blood, taken in a trial of the OX40 agonist ivuxolimab. Every receptor here comes from an adult with an advanced solid tumor such as melanoma, head and neck, liver or kidney cancer.

The chain is built from TRBV5-6 and TRBJ1-4; D is unclear. Germline V gene lookup returns CDR1 SGHDT and CDR2 YYEEEE. V lost 1 base and J lost 5, with 12 bases in between. This CDR3 spans 15 amino acids. The CDR3 spells CASSLWAYSNEKLFF. The CDR3 nucleotides read TGTGCCAGCAGCTTGTGGGCCTACTCAAATGAAAAACTGTTTTTT.

The chain links TRBV4-1 to TRBJ2-1; D is undetermined. The V end lost 3 bases, the J end lost 4 bases, and 13 bases lay between the germline ends. The CDR3 is 15 amino acids. Germline V gene sequence: CDR1 MGHRA, CDR2 YSYEKL. The CDR3 nucleotides read TGCGCCAGCAGCCATTACTACCCCAATTACAATGAGCAGTTCTTC. It encodes CASSHYYPNYNEQFF.

Only one count was recorded for this clone. The chain has TRBV27 and TRBJ2-3; tentative D call: TRBD2 (5 bases). The germline V gene has CDR1 MNHEY and CDR2 SMNVEV (reference sequence). This CDR3 spans 14 amino acids. With 0 bases removed from V and 1 base from J, the gap between germline ends came to 5 bases. The CDR3 bases are TGTGCCAGCAGTTTATCGAGGGGCACAGATACGCAGTATTTT. Translating gives CASSLSRGTDTQYF.

This chain joins TRBV21-1 and TRBJ1-5. TRBV21-1 is recorded as a pseudogene. CDR3 length equals 20 residues. The CDR3 nucleotides are TGTGCCAGCAGCGACTCTCGGCCTAGGGGGGGGATTGTAAGCAATCAGCCCCAGCATTTT. It codes for CASSDSRPRGGIVSNQPQHF.

V is TRBV7-9 and J is TRBJ2-2, with TRBD1 identical over 7 bases. The CDR3 totals 15 residues. The trim removed 1 base at V and 6 bases at J, leaving 5 bases unmatched. Germline lookup yields CDR1 SEHNR and CDR2 FQNEAQ (reference sequence). The CDR3 DNA reads as TGTGCCAGCAGCTTAGAGACAGGGTCTCCCGGGGAGCTGTTTTTT. The encoded protein is CASSLETGSPGELFF.

The chain employs TRBV5-4 and TRBJ1-2; possible D gene TRBD1, 6 bases. V was trimmed by 5 bases and J by 4 bases, leaving 15 bases between them. The CDR3 loop spans 14 amino acids. CDR1 is SGHNT, CDR2 YYREEE, per germline (reference sequence). CDR3 loop: CASRFRGGPYGYTF. CDR3 coding DNA: TGTGCCAGCAGATTTAGGGGGGGACCCTATGGCTACACCTTC.

The chain has TRBV19 and TRBJ1-5; D is unresolved. Trimming removed 1 base from V and 7 bases from J, with 11 bases in between. Germline V lookup: CDR1 LNHDA, CDR2 SQIVND (reference sequence). This CDR3 contains 14 residues. The chain's CDR3 is CASSIAVLGQPQHF. The DNA of the CDR3 is TGTGCCAGTAGTATAGCAGTACTTGGACAGCCCCAGCATTTT.

The genes are TRBV7-8 and TRBJ2-7, with D possibly TRBD1 on 7 matching bases. Per germline, CDR1 SGHVS and CDR2 FQNEAQ. This CDR3 has 16 residues. Trimming left V 5 bases short and J 5 bases short, with 22 bases between. The CDR3 spells CASSVLGTVGSDEQYF. CDR3 sequence (DNA): TGTGCCAGCAGCGTGCTTGGGACAGTCGGGAGCGACGAGCAGTACTTC.

The V gene is TRBV5-8, the J gene TRBJ2-3, with 8 bases that match TRBD2. J was trimmed by 1 base and V by 0 bases; bases with no gene match: 7. CDR3 length: 17 residues. The germline V gene encodes CDR1 SGHTS and CDR2 YDEGEE. CDR3 DNA sequence: TGTGCCAGCAGCTTGGTGATCGTGACTAGCGGCACAGATACGCAGTATTTT. Its protein is CASSLVIVTSGTDTQYF.

J is TRBJ2-6 and V is TRBV29-1; 10 bases align to TRBD1. CDR1 and CDR2 from the germline V gene are SQVTM and ANQGSEA. This CDR3 is 17 amino acids long. J lost 1 base, V lost 6 bases, and 9 bases had no gene match. Here the CDR3 DNA reads TGCAGCGTACGCATGACAGGGGGCCCATCTGGGGCCAACGTCCTGACTTTC. Its protein is CSVRMTGGPSGANVLTF.

J is TRBJ1-2 and V is TRBV7-9; no clear D. This CDR3 has 13 residues. The germline V gene has CDR1 SEHNR and CDR2 FQNEAQ (reference sequence). V lost 5 bases to trimming and J lost 3 bases, with 10 bases between them. CDR3 DNA: TGTGCCAGCAGCCCTAGGCCTGACTATGGCTACACCTTC. Translated, it gives CASSPRPDYGYTF. The full variable domain, with the rest looked up from reference TRBV7-9 and TRBJ1-2, is DTGVSQNPRHKITKRGQNVTFRCDPISEHNRLYWYRQTLGQGPEFLTYFQNEAQLEKSRLLSDRFSAERPKGSFSTLEIQRTEQGDSAMYLCASSPRPDYGYTFGSGTRLTVV.

The genes are TRBV9 and TRBJ2-3; 7 bases fit TRBD2. The length of the CDR3 is 16 residues. Germline V CDR1 and CDR2: SGDLS, YYNGEE. J was trimmed by 0 bases and V by 3 bases; bases with no gene match: 7. CDR3 amino acids: CASSGGRAESTDTQYF. In DNA, the CDR3 is TGTGCCAGCAGCGGGGGGAGGGCGGAGAGCACAGATACGCAGTATTTT.

This clone was seen a few times. V gene TRBV7-9 combines with J gene TRBJ1-6; perhaps TRBD1 as D (5 bases). V was pared by 8 bases and J by 9 bases, with 11 bases between. The CDR3 runs 12 residues. In germline, CDR1 is SEHNR, CDR2 FQNEAQ (reference sequence). The CDR3 region is CASAYGGSPLHF. CDR3 in DNA: TGTGCCAGCGCCTACGGGGGTTCACCCCTCCACTTT.

Note on this clone: At the DNA level, this CDR3 is encoded by other sequences in the same sample as well. The chain uses TRBV19 and TRBJ1-1; D unclear. The CDR3 totals 13 residues. Looked up from germline, CDR1 is LNHDA and CDR2 is SQIVND (reference sequence). V lost 1 base and J 1 base, leaving 4 bases between the germline ends. The DNA for the CDR3 is TGTGCCAGTAGTATAGGGCCGAACACTGAAGCTTTCTTT. It is translated as CASSIGPNTEAFF. Variable domain in full (rest from reference TRBV19 and TRBJ1-1): DGGITQSPKYLFRKEGQNVTLSCEQNLNHDAMYWYRQDPGQGLRLIYYSQIVNDFQKGDIAEGYSVSREKKESFPLTVTSAQKNPTAFYLCASSIGPNTEAFFGQGTRLTVV.

This clone appeared a few times. The chain combines TRBV28 with TRBJ1-2; no definite D call. The V end lost 10 bases, the J end lost 0 bases, and 15 bases lay between the germline ends. The CDR3 runs 14 residues. Germline lookup yields CDR1 MDHEN and CDR2 SYDVKM. The CDR3 bases are TGTGCCACTGGGTTTCGTGGCTCTAACTATGGCTACACCTTC. Residues: CATGFRGSNYGYTF.

The gene calls are TRBV27 and TRBJ2-7; no definite D call. V lost 5 bases and J lost 3, with 11 bases in between. This CDR3 region has 13 residues. CDR1 and CDR2 from the germline V gene are MNHEY and SMNVEV (reference sequence). This chain's CDR3 is CASSPRWGYEQYF. The CDR3 nucleotides are TGTGCCAGCAGTCCCCGGTGGGGCTACGAGCAGTACTTC.

This clone was found a few times. The CDR3 DNA follows: TGTGCCAGCAGCTTCCGGACAGGGGACACCGGGGAGCTGTTTTTT. It specifies CASSFRTGDTGELFF. The rearrangement uses TRBV7-9 and TRBJ2-2, with 9 bases matching TRBD1. The CDR3 loop spans 15 amino acids. CDR1 and CDR2 from the germline V gene are SEHNR and FQNEAQ (reference sequence). J gave up 3 bases and V 3 bases, and 2 bases lay outside the gene matches.

This clone has only one observation. The chain uses TRBV4-1 and TRBJ1-5; D call uncertain. The CDR3 runs to 15 residues. Germline lookup yields CDR1 MGHRA and CDR2 YSYEKL. V lost 4 bases and J lost 1, with 11 bases in between. CDR3 protein: CASSLEMRSNQPQHF. CDR3 sequence (DNA): TGCGCCAGCAGCCTAGAGATGAGAAGCAATCAGCCCCAGCATTTT.

A word on this clone: A junction boundary mismatches the germline segment, possibly from a read error. The chain couples TRBV7-6 to TRBJ2-3, with 7 nucleotides matching TRBD1. CDR3 size: 12 residues. Germline loops: CDR1 SGHVS, CDR2 FNYEAQ. The CDR3 DNA follows: TGTGCTAGCAGCCCAGGGGGAGATACGCAGTATTTT. It yields the protein CASSPGGDTQYF. The full variable domain, rest sourced from reference TRBV7-6 and TRBJ2-3, is GAGVSQSPRYKVTKRGQDVALRCDPISGHVSLYWYRQALGQGPEFLTYFNYEAQQDKSGLPNDRFSAERPEGSISTLTIQRTEQRDSAMYRCASSPGGDTQYFGPGTRLTVL.

The chain couples TRBV15 to TRBJ1-4, with D unresolved. The CDR3 runs 15 residues. The germline gives CDR1 LNHNV, CDR2 YYDKDF (reference sequence). Trimming removed 1 base from V and 5 bases from J, with 11 bases in between. CDR3 DNA: TGTGCCACCAGCAGAGTGGGTGTAATGAATGAAAAACTGTTTTTT. This translates into CATSRVGVMNEKLFF.

The chain is built from TRBV2 and TRBJ2-2; TRBD2 is a possible D gene (5 bases). Germline lookup yields CDR1 SNHLY and CDR2 FYNNEI. The CDR3 has 14 residues. V shed 7 bases and J shed 5 bases, with 14 bases lying between them. The CDR3 loop is CASKVERDTGELFF. Here the CDR3 DNA reads TGTGCCAGCAAGGTAGAACGGGATACCGGGGAGCTGTTTTTT.

This clone was observed a handful of times. This chain uses TRBV5-6 with TRBJ2-7; 15 nucleotides line up with TRBD2. The CDR3 length is 15 residues. Looked up from germline, CDR1 is SGHDT and CDR2 is YYEEEE. Trimming took 3 bases from V and 4 from J; bases not matched to a gene: 2. CDR3 DNA sequence: TGTGCCAGCAGCTCAGGACTAGCGGGAGGGTACGAGCAGTACTTC. Translated, it gives CASSSGLAGGYEQYF.